Below are 20 T cell receptor beta chains sequenced from a single sample in a study of blood T cell repertoires in COVID-19. Data came from immunoSEQ multiplex PCR; TCRdb stores just in-frame clones and leaves some out. The sample has approximately 210,000 clones, approximately 90% seen once. Source material: peripheral blood. The receptors here all came from a woman aged 35 to 49 who had recovered from COVID-19.

This sequence joins TRBV9 and TRBJ2-3, with 7 bases aligning to TRBD1. The CDR3 length is 16 residues. The V and J ends lost 4 bases and 0 bases, in that order; junction bases with no gene match: 8. CDR1 and CDR2 from the germline V gene are SGDLS and YYNGEE. The CDR3 here is CASSLGTATSTDTQYF. DNA for the CDR3: TGTGCCAGCAGCCTTGGGACAGCGACTAGCACAGATACGCAGTATTTT.

The chain is built from TRBV7-2 and TRBJ2-1, with 10 bases that match TRBD2. With 6 bases clipped from V and 4 bases from J, the junction kept 9 bases outside the gene matches. Germline CDR1 reads SGHTA; CDR2 reads FQGNSA. The CDR3 covers 16 residues. CDR3 loop: CASSSLAGTRYNEQFF. CDR3 sequence (DNA): TGTGCCAGCAGTTCACTAGCGGGAACGAGATACAATGAGCAGTTCTTC.

This clone was counted once. The chain links TRBV4-2 to TRBJ2-1, with a possible D match to TRBD2 (5 bases). CDR3 length: 14 amino acids. Germline V lookup: CDR1 LGHNA, CDR2 YNFKEQ. V lost 6 bases and J 9 bases, leaving 18 bases between the germline ends. In DNA, the CDR3 is TGTGCCAGCAGTCCGGGCAGGCCAGAGGGTGAGCAGTTCTTC. Translation: CASSPGRPEGEQFF.

The rearrangement links TRBV7-2 to TRBJ1-6; 9 bases map to TRBD1. The CDR3 is 15 amino acids. Germline lookup yields CDR1 SGHTA and CDR2 FQGNSA. V was clipped by 5 bases and J by 7 bases; unmatched bases: 6. The CDR3 region is CASSPTTGGNSPLHF. Written as DNA, the CDR3 is TGTGCCAGCAGCCCGACTACAGGGGGCAATTCACCCCTCCACTTT.

This sequence joins TRBV30 and TRBJ2-7, with D perhaps TRBD2 (6 bases). The CDR3 loop spans 13 amino acids. Trimming cost V 2 bases and J 2 bases, with 10 bases left between them. Germline values: CDR1 GTSNPN, CDR2 SVGIG (reference sequence). The CDR3 bases are TGTGCCTGGAGTAGCGGCGGGGCCTACGAGCAGTACTTC. Protein: CAWSSGGAYEQYF.

J is TRBJ2-3 and V is TRBV6-5, with D perhaps TRBD2 (6 bases). V lost 8 bases to trimming and J lost 6 bases, with 15 bases between them. The CDR3 sequence is 13 residues long. CDR1 and CDR2 (germline): MNHEY, SVGAGI. This chain's CDR3 is CASVRDSVDTQYF. CDR3 DNA: TGTGCCAGCGTACGGGACTCCGTTGATACGCAGTATTTT.

V usage is TRBV29-1 and J usage is TRBJ1-1; D might be TRBD1 (6 bases). The V end lost 2 bases, the J end lost 4 bases, and 14 bases lay between the germline ends. Germline V gene sequence: CDR1 SQVTM, CDR2 ANQGSEA. The CDR3 loop spans 14 amino acids. The DNA of the CDR3 is TGCAGCGTTGAATTGGACAGAAGAGGCACTGAAGCTTTCTTT. The encoded protein is CSVELDRRGTEAFF. Together with reference TRBV29-1 and TRBJ1-1, the CDR3 gives the full variable domain: SAVISQKPSRDICQRGTSLTIQCQVDSQVTMMFWYRQQPGQSLTLIATANQGSEATYESGFVIDKFPISRPNLTFSTLTVSNMSPEDSSIYLCSVELDRRGTEAFFGQGTRLTVV.

A single count supports this clone. The chain recombines TRBV7-8 with TRBJ2-3, with a weak D call TRBD2 (6 bases). Between the trimmed V and J ends, which lost 1 base and 0 bases, there was a span of 11 bases. Germline values: CDR1 SGHVS, CDR2 FQNEAQ. The CDR3 is 16 residues long. The CDR3 loop is CASSLEPGLSTDTQYF. CDR3 DNA: TGTGCCAGCAGCTTAGAACCGGGACTCAGCACAGATACGCAGTATTTT.

This chain uses TRBV2 with TRBJ2-7; 14 positions agree with TRBD2. CDR1 and CDR2 from the germline V gene are SNHLY and FYNNEI. The CDR3 contains 20 residues. J was trimmed by 3 bases and V by 6 bases; bases with no gene match: 19. CDR3 DNA: TGTGCCAGCAGGATTCCCGCCGGGACTAGCGGGAGTCAGACACTCTACGAGCAGTACTTC. It is translated as CASRIPAGTSGSQTLYEQYF.

The chain couples TRBV25-1 to TRBJ1-3; the match to TRBD1 covers 7 bases. Germline V lookup: CDR1 MGHDK, CDR2 SYGVNS. Trimming cost V 4 bases and J 1 base; bases outside gene matches: 1. The CDR3 sequence is 14 residues long. CDR3 nucleotide sequence: TGTGCCAGCAGTGCAGGGGGTTCTGGAAACACCATATATTTT. This codes for CASSAGGSGNTIYF.

The rearrangement links TRBV3-1 (or the pseudogene TRBV3-2) to TRBJ2-7; D is unresolved. CDR3 size: 13 residues. V was trimmed by 0 bases and J by 4 bases, leaving 7 bases between them. Germline CDR1 is LGHDT and CDR2 is YNNKEL (reference sequence). The CDR3 DNA is TGTGCCAGCAGCCAAGATAACCAGTACGAGCAGTACTTC. It codes for CASSQDNQYEQYF.

The CDR3 region is CASSLGLEYYNEQFF. CDR3 bases: TGTGCCAGCAGCTTAGGCCTGGAGTACTACAATGAGCAGTTCTTC. This rearrangement joins TRBV11-3 to TRBJ2-1; D gene unclear. Trimming cost V 1 base and J 3 bases, with 10 bases left between them. Germline values: CDR1 SGHNT, CDR2 YENEEA. CDR3 length: 15 residues.

V and J are TRBV6-4 and TRBJ2-2; D ambiguous. This CDR3 has 13 residues. Between the trimmed V and J ends, which lost 4 bases and 3 bases, there was a span of 6 bases. Germline V gene data show CDR1 as MRHNA and CDR2 as SNTAGT. The CDR3 nucleotides read TGTGCCAGCAGTGCGCGGCACACCGGGGAGCTGTTTTTT. Translating it yields CASSARHTGELFF.

The chain uses TRBV30 and TRBJ2-7; TRBD2 agrees at 9 bases. The CDR3 is 17 residues long. Per the germline V gene, CDR1 is GTSNPN and CDR2 is SVGIG (reference sequence). With 3 bases clipped from V and 4 bases from J, the junction kept 16 bases outside the gene matches. The CDR3 DNA sequence: TGTGCCTGGAGAGACTATACGGGTGCTAGCGGGGCTTACGAGCAGTACTTC. Residues: CAWRDYTGASGAYEQYF.

This clone has just a few counts. The V and J genes are TRBV10-3 and TRBJ2-5; possibly TRBD1 for D (5 bases). V was pared by 0 bases and J by 1 base, with 15 bases between. Looked up from germline, CDR1 is ENHRY and CDR2 is SYGVKD. The CDR3 runs 17 residues. The CDR3 loop reads CAISESISRQGQETQYF. In DNA form, the CDR3 reads TGTGCCATCAGTGAGTCGATTAGTCGGCAGGGCCAAGAGACCCAGTACTTC.

The rearrangement uses TRBV6-2 or TRBV6-3 and TRBJ2-3; 9 bases match TRBD2. In germline, CDR1 is MNHEY, CDR2 SVGEGT. CDR3 length equals 15 residues. With V trimmed by 0 bases and J by 5 bases, 3 bases remained unmatched. CDR3 coding DNA: TGTGCCAGCAGTTACTCTAGCGGGAGCGTAGATACGCAGTATTTT. Residues: CASSYSSGSVDTQYF.

The V gene is TRBV19, the J gene TRBJ2-6; D possibly corresponds to TRBD1 (6 bases). The V end was cut by 4 bases, the J end by 2 bases, with 9 bases between. CDR3 size: 15 residues. Germline V gene sequence: CDR1 LNHDA, CDR2 SQIVND (reference sequence). The CDR3 protein is CASSNGQPGANVLTF. For the CDR3, the DNA is TGTGCCAGTAGTAACGGACAGCCTGGGGCCAACGTCCTGACTTTC.

This clone was picked up one time. The chain has TRBV5-6 and TRBJ2-1; D is perhaps TRBD1 (5 bases). V dropped 2 bases and J dropped 5 bases, with 14 bases sitting between them. The CDR3 contains 15 residues. CDR1 SGHDT and CDR2 YYEEEE come from the germline V gene. In nucleotides, the CDR3 is TGTGCCAGCAGCTTTGGGGCGACCAACAACAATGAGCAGTTCTTC. This sequence encodes CASSFGATNNNEQFF.

The chain couples TRBV4-2 to TRBJ1-2, with D perhaps matching TRBD1 (5 bases). Germline V lookup: CDR1 LGHNA, CDR2 YNFKEQ. The V end lost 4 bases, the J end lost 2 bases, and 11 bases lay between the germline ends. The CDR3 loop spans 14 amino acids. CDR3 amino acids: CASSLRGVNYGYTF. DNA for the CDR3: TGTGCCAGCAGCCTCCGGGGGGTGAACTATGGCTACACCTTC.

The chain uses TRBV4-1 and TRBJ1-1; possibly TRBD1 for D (6 bases). CDR1 MGHRA and CDR2 YSYEKL come from the germline V gene. The CDR3 spans 15 residues. Trimming removed 2 bases from V and 2 bases from J, with 12 bases in between. The CDR3 DNA follows: TGCGCCAGCAGCCAATCTGGGACATACAACACTGAAGCTTTCTTT. Translation gives CASSQSGTYNTEAFF.